This T cell receptor (beta chain) was identified during a study of identical twins. Notes on the study in general: Memory repertoires lacked the insertion deficit that abundant cord blood beta clonotypes showed.

In this sample, this clonotype turned up a few times. The antigen is unknown. TCRdb ran MiXCR on the 5' RACE reads and lists one entry per CDR3 protein. The repertoire holds approximately 470,000 distinct CDR3 sequences, with approximately 14% as singletons. The CDR3 totals 16 residues. With 0 bases removed from V and 1 base from J, the gap between germline ends came to 11 bases. Germline assignment: CDR1 SGHRS and CDR2 YFSETQ. Separately, the same data were catalogued under a study of yellow fever vaccine responses in identical twins. This second study notes: A vaccine T cell response that seemed partly convergent and partly personalized was reported in twins.

The chain carries TRBV5-1 and TRBJ2-1, with D possibly called TRBD1 or TRBD2 (5 bases each). The TCR originated in a woman between 18 and 29 years old in good health. The sequencing sample was made of CD4+ T cells sorted from blood. CDR3 in DNA: TGCGCCAGCAGCTTGGATGGGACGCTGTCCTACAATGAGCAGTTCTTC. It encodes CASSLDGTLSYNEQFF.